In this sample, the clone carrying this TCR beta chain turned up a few times. 60 Vbeta and 13 Jbeta primers were used in PCR. The repertoire was sequenced with immunoSEQ multiplex PCR; TCRdb's copy has only in-frame clones and lacks some. The data hold over 100,000 clones, with about 8.5% observed a single time. Germline lookup yields CDR1 MNHNS and CDR2 SASEGT. CDR3 size: 14 residues. The germline V and J ends were trimmed by 8 bases and 4 bases, with 17 bases remaining between them. The entry originates in a study of cytomegalovirus exposure and HLA in healthy donors. This clonotype was obtained from a man aged 35 to 55 in good health and CMV-seronegative. The J gene is TRBJ1-1, the V gene TRBV6-1; a weak D match, TRBD1 (5 bases). The specimen sequenced was PBMCs. CDR3 residues: CASSRQIRATEAFF. CDR3 bases: TGTGCCAGCTCCAGACAGATCAGGGCCACTGAAGCTTTCTTT.